This TCR beta chain was documented in a study of T cell repertoires in cytomegalovirus infection. Study in general: Public TCR beta signature analysis indicated the presence of both CMV infection and matching HLA type. Whole-study results and caveats: HLA-C-restricted CMV clonotypes gave the most frequent clonotype in two of eight donors.

With V trimmed by 6 bases and J by 3 bases, 12 bases remained unmatched. Germline V gene data show CDR1 as SGHVS and CDR2 as FNYEAQ. CDR3 length: 16 amino acids. This clonotype was recorded many times. Its matching antigen is unknown. A single record per CDR3 protein comes from TCRdb applying MiXCR to the reads. Of 150,000 to 200,000 distinct CDR3 sequences listed, approximately 28% are singletons. The J gene is TRBJ2-3, the V gene TRBV7-6; 7 nucleotides line up with TRBD1. Sequencing used PBMCs. The receptor's source is a human donor in good health (CMV status not recorded). Some clones in this sample may be carry-over from other donors' samples. This CDR3 reads CASSLGRQGWTDTQYF. In nucleotides, the CDR3 is TGTGCCAGCAGTTTGGGCAGACAGGGTTGGACAGATACGCAGTATTTT.